Listed below are T cell receptor beta chains from one sample, sequenced in a study of blood T cell repertoires in COVID-19. This table comes from immunoSEQ multiplex PCR, and its TCRdb copy is limited to in-frame clones, with some not included. This table holds 250,000 to 350,000 clones, approximately 84% found once. The sample consisted of peripheral blood. These receptor sequences come from a human donor with COVID-19, enrolled during active disease. The donor label of this sample is uncertain. Both conserved end residues are part of each CDR3. Fields, in order: J gene, V gene, CDR3 length, D gene, clone size, CDR3 DNA, CDR3 protein. A D gene is named only where the DNA matches it firmly. Clone size appears in some rows only: once, few, many, or a class for an expanded clone.

TRBJ2-2	TRBV5-1	15	NA	NA	TGCGCCAGCAGCTTGCGACAGGTCCACACCGGGGAGCTGTTTTTT	CASSLRQVHTGELFF
TRBJ1-6	TRBV21-1	19	NA	once	TGTGCCAGCAGTAGGGAGAGGACTGAGGAAAGCTCCTATAATTCACCCCTCCACTTT	CASSRERTEESSYNSPLHF
TRBJ2-7	TRBV28	16	TRBD2	NA	TGTGCCAGCAGTTCCCCCGGACTAGCGGATTTCTACGAGCAGTACTTC	CASSSPGLADFYEQYF
TRBJ2-3	TRBV15	14	NA	NA	TGTGCCACCAGCCTTGGGGCTCCCATTAATACGCAGTATTTT	CATSLGAPINTQYF
TRBJ1-1	TRBV25-1	16	TRBD1	few	TGTGCCAGCAGTGAGTTCAACAGGGGACGGCAGTTCGCAGCTTTCTTT	CASSEFNRGRQFAAFF
TRBJ1-2	TRBV6-6	12	NA	NA	TGTGCCAGCAGTTTGGAGGGCCAGGGCTACACCTTC	CASSLEGQGYTF
TRBJ1-1	TRBV30	13	NA	NA	TGTGCCTGGAGCCCGACAGTGAACACTGAAGCTTTCTTT	CAWSPTVNTEAFF
TRBJ2-1	TRBV11-3	11	NA	NA	TGTGCCAGCAGCTTGCAGGGTGAGCAGTTCTTC	CASSLQGEQFF
TRBJ1-6	TRBV9	13	NA	few	TGTGCCAGCAGCGTAGGTCGGGGATCACCCCTCCACTTT	CASSVGRGSPLHF
TRBJ2-7	TRBV19	15	TRBD1	few	TGTGCCAGTAGTATTACCCGGACAGGGAAGTACGAGCAGTACTTC	CASSITRTGKYEQYF
TRBJ2-1	TRBV29-1	14	TRBD2	NA	TGCAGCGTTGTGGAACTAGCGGGAGCCTATGAGCAGTTCTTC	CSVVELAGAYEQFF
TRBJ1-1	TRBV27	13	NA	NA	TGTGCCAGCCTACCGAATTGGAACACTGAAGCTTTCTTT	CASLPNWNTEAFF
TRBJ2-7	TRBV25-1	12	TRBD1	NA	TGTGCCAGCACGGACAGGGGCTACGAGCAGTACTTC	CASTDRGYEQYF
TRBJ1-2	TRBV6-4	16	NA	NA	TGTGCCAGCAGTGACTCGAGTCGTGGGGGCGTCTATGGCTACACCTTC	CASSDSSRGGVYGYTF
TRBJ1-5	TRBV27	17	NA	once	TGTGCCAGCAGTTTATTGGGCAGGGGTTCGGGCAATCAGCCCCAGCATTTT	CASSLLGRGSGNQPQHF
TRBJ2-3	TRBV27	13	NA	NA	TGTGCCAGCAGTCCGCCGGGACAATTAACGCAGTATTTT	CASSPPGQLTQYF
TRBJ2-1	TRBV5-1	17	TRBD2	NA	TGCGCCAGCAGCTTGGTTGCTAGCGGGAGCATCAACAATGAGCAGTTCTTC	CASSLVASGSINNEQFF
TRBJ1-5	TRBV12-3/TRBV12-4	13	NA	NA	TGTGCCAGCAGTTTATGGAATTCGGGATTGAGGCATTTT	CASSLWNSGLRHF
TRBJ2-1	TRBV19	13	NA	few	TGTGCCAGTAGCCCAGCACTGAGGAATGAGCAGTTCTTC	CASSPALRNEQFF
TRBJ1-2	TRBV6-6	14	TRBD1	NA	TGTGCCAGCAGATTACTGGGACAGACCTATGGCTACACCTTC	CASRLLGQTYGYTF
TRBJ2-1	TRBV30	18	TRBD2	NA	TGTGCCTGGAGTCCTGGGACTAGCGGGAGTTTTTTTTACAATGAGCAGTTCTTC	CAWSPGTSGSFFYNEQFF
TRBJ2-1	TRBV30	15	NA	once	TGTGCCTGGAATAGCGGAGGGCTAATGGTCAATGAGCAGTTCTTC	CAWNSGGLMVNEQFF
TRBJ1-2	TRBV28	16	TRBD1	NA	TGTGCCAGCAGTTCCTCGGGACAGGGGTACGACTATGGCTACACCTTC	CASSSSGQGYDYGYTF
TRBJ2-1	TRBV19	16	NA	few	TGTGCCAGTAGTATGGATGGACTTGCCTCATACAATGAGCAGTTCTTC	CASSMDGLASYNEQFF
TRBJ1-4	TRBV27	15	NA	NA	TGTGCCAGCAGTACACGGACAGCTCCCAATGAAAAACTGTTTTTT	CASSTRTAPNEKLFF
TRBJ2-4	TRBV6-5	15	NA	NA	TGTGCCAGCAGGCCGGACAGACTAGCCAAAAACATTCAGTACTTC	CASRPDRLAKNIQYF
TRBJ2-3	TRBV2	15	TRBD1	NA	TGTGCCAGCAGTGTCGACAGGGGAACGACAGATACGCAGTATTTT	CASSVDRGTTDTQYF
TRBJ2-7	TRBV5-6	13	NA	NA	TGTGCCAGCAGCTTACAGGTTTTGTACGAGCAGTACTTC	CASSLQVLYEQYF
TRBJ1-3	TRBV9	15	NA	once	TGTGCCAGCAGCGTAACCGGGACTTCTGGAAACACCATATATTTT	CASSVTGTSGNTIYF
TRBJ2-1	TRBV5-1	16	TRBD1	NA	TGCGCCAGCAGTCCTGGCTGGGACAGGACCTACAATGAGCAGTTCTTC	CASSPGWDRTYNEQFF
TRBJ2-1	TRBV5-1	15	NA	NA	TGCGCCAGCAGCTTGACGGGGGACGCCTACAATGAGCAGTTCTTC	CASSLTGDAYNEQFF
TRBJ2-7	TRBV2	14	NA	NA	TGTGCCAGCAGTGAAGGGACAGTCCCCTACGAGCAGTACTTC	CASSEGTVPYEQYF
TRBJ2-3	TRBV9	15	NA	once	TGTGCCAGCAGCGTAGGGGCAGGGATAACAGATACGCAGTATTTT	CASSVGAGITDTQYF
TRBJ2-1	TRBV28	15	TRBD1	NA	TGTGCCAGCAGTTTCACAGGGGGCGGCTACAATGAGCAGTTCTTC	CASSFTGGGYNEQFF
TRBJ2-1	TRBV28	19	NA	NA	TGTGCCAGCAGTTCCCCCAGGGCTTTAAGAGCGGGTAGGTTGCATGAGCAGTTCTTC	CASSSPRALRAGRLHEQFF
TRBJ1-2	TRBV10-2	12	TRBD1	NA	TGCGCCAGCAGTGTGGACAGGGGAAGCTACACCTTC	CASSVDRGSYTF
TRBJ1-3	TRBV30	13	TRBD1	NA	TGTGCCTGGAACACAGGGGTGGGAAACACCATATATTTT	CAWNTGVGNTIYF
TRBJ1-2	TRBV19	13	NA	NA	TGTGCCAGTAGTAGCGGGGAAGGCTATGGCTACACCTTC	CASSSGEGYGYTF
TRBJ2-2	TRBV18	15	TRBD2	NA	TGTGCCAGCTCACCCGGGACTAGACTCACCGGGGAGCTGTTTTTT	CASSPGTRLTGELFF
TRBJ1-2	TRBV19	15	TRBD1	NA	TGTGCCAGTAGTATCGGCCCAGGGGGCTCGTCTGGCTACACCTTC	CASSIGPGGSSGYTF